This T cell receptor beta chain was sequenced in a study of response to subunit inactivated influenza vaccine. Study-wide points: The authors offered the suggestion that each seasonal influenza vaccination recruits few new T cells.

TCRdb analysed the RT-PCR reads with MiXCR anew, one entry per CDR3 protein. The sample has about 480,000 distinct CDR3 sequences; 13% are singletons. The germline gives CDR1 SQVTM, CDR2 ANQGSEA. The ends were cut back, 4 bases at V and 4 bases at J, with 8 bases in the middle. This CDR3 region has 12 residues. This clonotype came up a few times. Antigen unknown. This TCR came from a man in his fifties who received an inactivated influenza vaccine. Material: PBMCs from blood, obtained roughly 46 days after vaccination. V gene TRBV29-1 combines with J gene TRBJ1-5; D call uncertain. CDR3 DNA sequence: TGCAGCGTTGCCTCTAGGAATCAGCCCCAGCATTTT. Translated, it gives CSVASRNQPQHF.